A single sample gave rise to the 23 T cell receptor beta chains below, sequenced in a study of neurological immune-mediated disorders. TCRdb reprocessed the 5' RACE reads with MiXCR, giving one entry per CDR3 protein. The sample includes some 47,000 distinct CDR3 sequences, roughly 6% seen only once; the top ten take around 0.57%. The sample was CD4+ T cells from blood. These TCRs come from a woman aged 40-49 years in good health.

Turning to this clonotype: The germline gene is not matched at one end of the junction; a read error may be the cause. V and J are TRBV7-7 and TRBJ1-3; D gene unclear. Per the germline V gene, CDR1 is SSHAT and CDR2 is FNYEAQ (reference sequence). There are 13 residues in the CDR3. CDR3 sequence: CASSSGLGNTIYF. The CDR3 DNA follows: TGTGCTAGCAGCTCCGGGCTCGGAAACACCATATATTTT.

This clonotype was seen more than once but under ten times. The chain employs TRBV19 and TRBJ2-3; possibly TRBD1 or TRBD2 for D (5 bases each). From germline, CDR1 is LNHDA and CDR2 SQIVND (reference sequence). The CDR3 covers 14 residues. The V gene lost 3 bases and the J gene lost 7 bases, with 14 bases spanning the gap. The CDR3 DNA reads TGTGCCAGTAGTATCGGGACCGAAGCTTATACGCAGTATTTT. It is translated as CASSIGTEAYTQYF.

This clonotype was detected ten times or more. The CDR3 nucleotides read TGCGCCAGCAGCTTGGCCGGGGTTAAGATCAAAGAGACCCAGTACTTC. It yields the protein CASSLAGVKIKETQYF. The rearrangement joins TRBV5-1 to TRBJ2-5; possible D gene TRBD2, 5 bases. CDR3 size: 16 residues. CDR1 SGHRS and CDR2 YFSETQ come from the germline V gene. Trimming removed 0 bases at V and 3 bases at J, with 15 bases between.

This clonotype occurred many times. The rearrangement links TRBV14 to TRBJ1-4; D uncertain. Germline values: CDR1 SGHDN, CDR2 FVKESK. The CDR3 spans 16 residues. V was clipped by 0 bases and J by 8 bases, with 16 bases between them. CDR3 amino acids: CASSQDYRGIGEKLFF. CDR3 coding DNA: TGTGCCAGCAGCCAAGATTATCGGGGAATTGGAGAAAAACTGTTTTTT.

This clonotype showed up many times. The chain combines TRBV6-2 or TRBV6-3 with TRBJ2-1; TRBD2 aligns across 12 bases. The ends lost 2 bases at V and 7 bases at J; junction bases unmatched: 9. Germline V gene data show CDR1 as MNHEY and CDR2 as SVGEGT. The CDR3 loop spans 17 amino acids. The CDR3 DNA is TGTGCCAGCAGTTACGACCCCTGGACTAGCGGGGTGAATGAGCAGTTCTTC. Protein: CASSYDPWTSGVNEQFF.

Ten or more counts support this clonotype. The gene calls are TRBV7-9 and TRBJ2-4, with D tentatively TRBD2 (7 bases). The CDR3 is 19 residues long. Per germline, CDR1 SEHNR and CDR2 FQNEAQ (reference sequence). V was cut by 5 bases and J by 0 bases, with 23 bases left in between. CDR3 protein: CASSEPGGTYRQAKNIQYF. The CDR3, as DNA: TGTGCCAGCAGCGAGCCGGGGGGCACTTATCGGCAAGCCAAAAACATTCAGTACTTC.

This clonotype was detected only once. The V call is TRBV3-2, the J call TRBJ2-7. TRBV3-2 is reported as a pseudogene. The CDR3 is 13 residues long. Here the CDR3 DNA reads TGTGCCAGCAGCCAAGATAAAACGGAAGAGCAGTACTTC. It codes for CASSQDKTEEQYF.

At least ten counts were recorded for this clonotype. The rearrangement joins TRBV20-1 to TRBJ2-5, with 8 bases identical to TRBD2. The J segment lost 5 bases and the V segment lost 1 base, leaving 6 bases of the junction unmatched. In germline, CDR1 is DFQATT, CDR2 SNEGSKA (reference sequence). The CDR3 spans 14 residues. CDR3 sequence reads: CSARGLAGRETQYF. CDR3 nucleotides: TGCAGTGCTAGAGGCTTAGCGGGGCGGGAGACCCAGTACTTC.

This clonotype occurred many times. The chain's CDR3 is CASSRGEVLAAFF. CDR3 bases: TGTGCCAGCAGCCGGGGGGAGGTATTGGCAGCTTTCTTT. The V and J genes are TRBV7-9 and TRBJ1-1, with a weak D call TRBD1 (5 bases). With 5 bases removed from V and 10 bases from J, the gap between germline ends came to 17 bases. The germline CDR1 and CDR2 sequences are SEHNR and FQNEAQ (reference sequence). CDR3 size: 13 residues.

This clonotype was seen at least ten times. The chain has TRBV7-9 and TRBJ2-5; D gene ambiguous. The CDR3 extends over 11 amino acids. Germline CDR1 is SEHNR and CDR2 is FQNEAQ (reference sequence). V was clipped by 5 bases and J by 4 bases, with 5 bases between them. CDR3: CASSTRETQYF. CDR3 DNA sequence: TGTGCCAGCAGCACACGAGAGACCCAGTACTTC.

Ten or more counts support this clonotype. The chain couples TRBV2 to TRBJ2-6, with TRBD1 identical over 9 bases. CDR3 length: 16 amino acids. Per germline, CDR1 SNHLY and CDR2 FYNNEI. V dropped 8 bases and J dropped 3; count of bases not matched to a gene: 8. The CDR3 bases are TGTGCCAGCCAGGAACAGGGGGCATTTGGGGCCAACGTCCTGACTTTC. This translates into CASQEQGAFGANVLTF.

At least ten counts were recorded for this clonotype. This chain uses TRBV5-1 with TRBJ1-3; 7 positions match TRBD1. Trimming cost V 3 bases and J 1 base; bases outside gene matches: 4. CDR3 length: 15 residues. Germline loops: CDR1 SGHRS, CDR2 YFSETQ. The CDR3 nucleotides read TGCGCCAGCAGCTACTCGACAGGGTCTGGAAACACCATATATTTT. As protein: CASSYSTGSGNTIYF.

Ten or more counts support this clonotype. The chain recombines TRBV28 with TRBJ2-1; 12 bases match TRBD2. The CDR3 is 15 amino acids. V shed 6 bases and J 8 bases; nucleotides not matched to a gene: 8. The germline V gene encodes CDR1 MDHEN and CDR2 SYDVKM. CDR3 nucleotides: TGTGCCAGCAGGCCGACTAGCGGGAGTATCTATGAGCAGTTCTTC. Amino acids: CASRPTSGSIYEQFF.

This clonotype was seen many times. The rearrangement links TRBV5-1 to TRBJ2-7; D is unresolved. Trimming cost V 1 base and J 0 bases, with 14 bases left between them. CDR3 length: 16 amino acids. From germline, CDR1 is SGHRS and CDR2 YFSETQ. CDR3 sequence (DNA): TGCGCCAGCAGCTTGTCCGGCAGAGGAAGCTCCTACGAGCAGTACTTC. Amino acid sequence: CASSLSGRGSSYEQYF.

This clonotype came up a few times. The CDR3 loop is CSALTLGTDTQYF. The CDR3 nucleotides read TGCAGTGCCCTGACCTTGGGCACAGATACGCAGTATTTT. The rearrangement joins TRBV20-1 to TRBJ2-3; D gene ambiguous. With 6 bases removed from V and 1 base from J, the gap between germline ends came to 11 bases. Per the germline V gene, CDR1 is DFQATT and CDR2 is SNEGSKA (reference sequence). The CDR3 totals 13 residues.

This clonotype appeared many times. The chain couples TRBV3-1 to TRBJ2-2; D remains unclear. The CDR3 is made up of 12 amino acids. Germline values: CDR1 LGHDT, CDR2 YNNKEL (reference sequence). Trimming removed 6 bases from V and 5 bases from J, with 7 bases in between. The CDR3: CASRTRTGELFF. Here the CDR3 DNA reads TGTGCCAGCAGAACGAGGACCGGGGAGCTGTTTTTT. The variable domain in full, completed from reference TRBV3-1 and TRBJ2-2, reads DTAVSQTPKYLVTQMGNDKSIKCEQNLGHDTMYWYKQDSKKFLKIMFSYNNKELIINETVPNRFSPKSPDKAHLNLHINSLELGDSAVYFCASRTRTGELFFGEGSRLTVL.

In its sample, this clonotype was seen many times. The chain combines TRBV11-2 with TRBJ2-3; possibly TRBD2 for D (5 bases). Between the trimmed V and J ends, which lost 5 bases and 0 bases, there was a span of 15 bases. The CDR3 consists of 16 residues. The germline gives CDR1 SGHAT, CDR2 FQNNGV. The CDR3 loop is CASSQQKRTSTDTQYF. The CDR3 DNA sequence: TGTGCCAGCAGCCAACAGAAGCGGACTAGCACAGATACGCAGTATTTT.

The table lists this clonotype with many counts. The chain joins TRBV29-1 to TRBJ2-1, with D tentatively TRBD1 or TRBD2 (6 bases each). The CDR3 loop spans 12 amino acids. CDR1 is SQVTM and CDR2 is ANQGSEA in the germline V gene. CDR3 protein: CTLGNRGDEQFF. As DNA, the CDR3 is TGCACCCTCGGTAATAGGGGGGATGAGCAGTTCTTC.

This clonotype was counted at least ten times. The chain has TRBV4-3 and TRBJ2-2; tentatively, D is TRBD2 (5 bases). This CDR3 has 14 residues. V gave up 4 bases and J gave up 4 bases, with 10 bases separating them. CDR1 is LGHNA, CDR2 YSLEER, per germline. The CDR3 reads CASSLSGITGELFF. The DNA for the CDR3 is TGCGCCAGCAGCCTTTCCGGGATCACCGGGGAGCTGTTTTTT.

This clonotype came up many times. The V call is TRBV20-1, the J call TRBJ2-2, with 11 bases that match TRBD2. The V gene's germline CDR1 is DFQATT and CDR2 SNEGSKA (reference sequence). This CDR3 contains 18 residues. V shed 2 bases and J 2 bases; nucleotides not matched to a gene: 10. The CDR3 DNA is TGCAGTGCTAGACGGGTAGCGGGAGGGGGGGCAAACACCGGGGAGCTGTTTTTT. This gives the protein CSARRVAGGGANTGELFF.

This clonotype was recorded many times. The gene calls are TRBV5-1 and TRBJ2-7; D is uncertain. Germline V gene lookup returns CDR1 SGHRS and CDR2 YFSETQ. The CDR3 is 15 amino acids. V was clipped by 6 bases and J by 7 bases, with 23 bases between them. For the CDR3, the DNA is TGCGCCAGCAAAACAAACCAAGGTCCTCTTGTGGAGCAGTACTTC. As protein: CASKTNQGPLVEQYF.

This clonotype was counted at least ten times. The CDR3 reads CATTVGSNTGELFF. As DNA, the CDR3 is TGCGCCACCACGGTCGGGAGCAACACCGGGGAGCTGTTTTTT. This chain links TRBV5-1 with TRBJ2-2, with a weak D call TRBD2 (6 bases). The CDR3 consists of 14 residues. Germline V gene sequence: CDR1 SGHRS, CDR2 YFSETQ. Trimming stripped 9 bases from V and 2 bases from J, with 14 bases between.

This clonotype was detected ten times or more. The chain joins TRBV6-5 to TRBJ1-2, with D possibly TRBD1 on 5 matching bases. The CDR3 spans 14 residues. V was shortened by 6 bases and J by 0 bases, with 11 bases between the two germline ends. Germline loops: CDR1 MNHEY, CDR2 SVGAGI. CDR3 coding DNA: TGTGCCAGCAGACCCGACAGAGCTAACTATGGCTACACCTTC. It is translated as CASRPDRANYGYTF.